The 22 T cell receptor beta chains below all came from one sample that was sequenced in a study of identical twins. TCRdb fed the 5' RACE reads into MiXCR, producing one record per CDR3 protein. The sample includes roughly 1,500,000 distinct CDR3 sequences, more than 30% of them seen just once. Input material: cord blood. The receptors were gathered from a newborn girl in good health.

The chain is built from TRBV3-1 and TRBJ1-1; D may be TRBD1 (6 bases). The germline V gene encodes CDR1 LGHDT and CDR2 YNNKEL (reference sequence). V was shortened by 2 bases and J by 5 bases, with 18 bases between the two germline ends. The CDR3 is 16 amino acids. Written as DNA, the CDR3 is TGTGCCAGCAGCCAACTACCACAGGAGAGGGGGACTGAAGCTTTCTTT. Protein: CASSQLPQERGTEAFF.

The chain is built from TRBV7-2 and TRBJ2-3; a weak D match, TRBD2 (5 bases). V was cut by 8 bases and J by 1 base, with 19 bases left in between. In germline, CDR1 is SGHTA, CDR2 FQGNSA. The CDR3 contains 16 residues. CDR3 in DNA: TGTGCCAGCGCCTCCGTCCGCGGGTTGGGCACAGATACGCAGTATTTT. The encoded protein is CASASVRGLGTDTQYF.

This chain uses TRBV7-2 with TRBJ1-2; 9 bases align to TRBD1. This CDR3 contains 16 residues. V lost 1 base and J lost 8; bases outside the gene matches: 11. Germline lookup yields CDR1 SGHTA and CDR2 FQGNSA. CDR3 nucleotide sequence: TGTGCCAGCAGCTTAGGCCGAGAACAGGGGGCGCAAGGCTACACCTTC. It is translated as CASSLGREQGAQGYTF. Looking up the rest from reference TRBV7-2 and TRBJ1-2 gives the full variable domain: GAGVSQSPSNKVTEKGKDVELRCDPISGHTALYWYRQSLGQGLEFLIYFQGNSAPDKSGLPSDRFSAERTGGSVSTLTIQRTQQEDSAVYLCASSLGREQGAQGYTFGSGTRLTVV.

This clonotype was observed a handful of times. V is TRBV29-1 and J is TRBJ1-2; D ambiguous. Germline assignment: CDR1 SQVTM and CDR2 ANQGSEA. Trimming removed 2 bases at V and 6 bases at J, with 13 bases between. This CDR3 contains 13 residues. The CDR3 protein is CSVERTRGNGYTF. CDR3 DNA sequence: TGCAGCGTTGAACGGACCCGCGGTAATGGCTACACCTTC.

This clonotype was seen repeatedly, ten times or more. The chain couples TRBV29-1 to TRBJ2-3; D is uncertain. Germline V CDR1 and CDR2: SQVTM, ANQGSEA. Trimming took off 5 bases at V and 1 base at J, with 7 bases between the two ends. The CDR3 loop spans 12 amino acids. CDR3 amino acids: CSVRPGTDTQYF. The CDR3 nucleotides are TGCAGCGTTCGGCCGGGCACAGATACGCAGTATTTT.

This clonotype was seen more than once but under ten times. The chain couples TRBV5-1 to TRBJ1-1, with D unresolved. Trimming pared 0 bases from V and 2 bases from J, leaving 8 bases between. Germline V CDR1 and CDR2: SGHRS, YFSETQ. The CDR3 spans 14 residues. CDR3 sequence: CASSLDWENTEAFF. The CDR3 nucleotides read TGCGCCAGCAGCTTGGATTGGGAAAACACTGAAGCTTTCTTT.

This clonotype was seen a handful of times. The CDR3 DNA reads as TGTGCCAGCAGCCAAGCAGCGGGGAATGAGCAGTTCTTC. Translating it yields CASSQAAGNEQFF. The chain has TRBV14 and TRBJ2-1, with TRBD2 identical over 7 bases. Germline CDR1 SGHDN, CDR2 FVKESK. The V segment lost 1 base and the J segment 7 bases; nucleotides outside the gene matches: 1. The CDR3 covers 13 residues.

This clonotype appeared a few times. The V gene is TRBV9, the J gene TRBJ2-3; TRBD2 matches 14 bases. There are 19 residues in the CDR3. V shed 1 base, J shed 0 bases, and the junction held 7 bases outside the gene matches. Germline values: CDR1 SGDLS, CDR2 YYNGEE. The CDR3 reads CASSVQGTSGSLSTDTQYF. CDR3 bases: TGTGCCAGCAGCGTACAGGGGACTAGCGGGAGCCTAAGCACAGATACGCAGTATTTT. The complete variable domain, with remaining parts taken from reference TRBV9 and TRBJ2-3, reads DSGVTQTPKHLITATGQRVTLRCSPRSGDLSVYWYQQSLDQGLQFLIQYYNGEERAKGNILERFSAQQFPDLHSELNLSSLELGDSALYFCASSVQGTSGSLSTDTQYFGPGTRLTVL.

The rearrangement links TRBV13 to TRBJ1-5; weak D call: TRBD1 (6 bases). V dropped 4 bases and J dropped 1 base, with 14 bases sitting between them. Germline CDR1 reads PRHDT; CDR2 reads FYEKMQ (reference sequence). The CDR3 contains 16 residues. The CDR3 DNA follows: TGTGCCAGCAGCTCCCGGGGGGGCCGCAGCAATCAGCCCCAGCATTTT. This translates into CASSSRGGRSNQPQHF. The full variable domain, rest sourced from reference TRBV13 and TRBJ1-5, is AAGVIQSPRHLIKEKRETATLKCYPIPRHDTVYWYQQGPGQDPQFLISFYEKMQSDKGSIPDRFSAQQFSDYHSELNMSSLELGDSALYFCASSSRGGRSNQPQHFGDGTRLSIL.

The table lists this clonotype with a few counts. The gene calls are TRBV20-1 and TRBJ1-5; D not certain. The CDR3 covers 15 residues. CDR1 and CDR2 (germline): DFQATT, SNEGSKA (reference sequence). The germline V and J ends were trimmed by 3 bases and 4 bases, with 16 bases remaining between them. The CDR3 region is CSASYGSAPNQPQHF. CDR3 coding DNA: TGCAGTGCTAGTTATGGCAGTGCCCCTAATCAGCCCCAGCATTTT.

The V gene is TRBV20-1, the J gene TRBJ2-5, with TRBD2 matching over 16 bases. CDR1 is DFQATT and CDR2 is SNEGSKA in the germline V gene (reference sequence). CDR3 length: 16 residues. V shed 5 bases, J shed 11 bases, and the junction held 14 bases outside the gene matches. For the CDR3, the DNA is TGCAGTGCTCCGGGACTAGCGGGAGGGGGAATCCATGAGCAGTACTTC. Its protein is CSAPGLAGGGIHEQYF.

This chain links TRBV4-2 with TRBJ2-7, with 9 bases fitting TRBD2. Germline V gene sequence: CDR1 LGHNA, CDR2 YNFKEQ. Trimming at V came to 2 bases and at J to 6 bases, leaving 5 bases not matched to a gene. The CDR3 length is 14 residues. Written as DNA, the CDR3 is TGTGCCAGCAGCCAACCTAGCGGGATCATCGAGCAGTACTTC. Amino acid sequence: CASSQPSGIIEQYF.

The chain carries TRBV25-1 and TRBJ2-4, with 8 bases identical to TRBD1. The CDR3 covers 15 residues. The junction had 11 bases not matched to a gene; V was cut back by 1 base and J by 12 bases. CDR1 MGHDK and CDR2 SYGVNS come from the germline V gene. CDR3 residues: CASSESTGGAASQYF. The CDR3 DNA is TGTGCCAGCAGTGAATCTACAGGGGGTGCGGCTTCTCAGTACTTC.

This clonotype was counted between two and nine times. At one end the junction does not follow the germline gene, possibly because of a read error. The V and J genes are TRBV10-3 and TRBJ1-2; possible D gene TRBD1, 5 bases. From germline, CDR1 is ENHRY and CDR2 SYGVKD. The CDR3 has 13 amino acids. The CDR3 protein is CATRDGSNYSYTF. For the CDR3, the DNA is TGTGCGACCAGGGACGGATCTAACTATAGCTACACCTTC.

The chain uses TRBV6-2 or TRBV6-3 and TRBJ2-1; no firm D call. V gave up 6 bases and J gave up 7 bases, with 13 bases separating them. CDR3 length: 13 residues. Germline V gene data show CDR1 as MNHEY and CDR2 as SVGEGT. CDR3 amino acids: CASRAVAGNEQFF. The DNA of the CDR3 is TGTGCCAGCAGGGCTGTGGCCGGGAATGAGCAGTTCTTC.

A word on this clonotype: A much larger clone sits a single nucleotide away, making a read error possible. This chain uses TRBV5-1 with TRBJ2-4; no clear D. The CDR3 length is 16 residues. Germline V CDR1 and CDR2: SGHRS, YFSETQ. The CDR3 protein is CASGLVSSGAKNIQYF. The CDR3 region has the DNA TGCGCCAGCGGCTTGGTCTCTTCTGGGGCCAAAAACATTCAGTACTTC.

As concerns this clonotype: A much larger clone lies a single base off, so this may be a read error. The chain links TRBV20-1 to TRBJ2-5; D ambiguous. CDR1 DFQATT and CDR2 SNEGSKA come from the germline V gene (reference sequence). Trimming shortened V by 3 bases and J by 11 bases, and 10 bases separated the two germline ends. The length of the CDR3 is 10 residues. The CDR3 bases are TGCAGTGCTAGTTACTACAAGCAGTACTTC. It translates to CSASYYKQYF.

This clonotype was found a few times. The DNA of the CDR3 is TGCGCCAGCGGCACAGGGATCGGAGAGCAGTACTTC. This codes for CASGTGIGEQYF. The gene calls are TRBV10-2 and TRBJ2-5, with D maybe TRBD1 (6 bases). The CDR3 sequence is 12 residues long. The V end lost 8 bases, the J end lost 11 bases, and 18 bases lay between the germline ends. Germline V gene sequence: CDR1 WSHSY, CDR2 SAAADI.

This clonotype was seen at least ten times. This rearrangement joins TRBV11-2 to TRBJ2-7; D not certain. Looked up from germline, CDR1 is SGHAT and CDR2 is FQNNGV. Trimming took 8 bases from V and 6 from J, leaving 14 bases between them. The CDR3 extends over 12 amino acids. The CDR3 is CASSLDGGEQYF. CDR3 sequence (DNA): TGTGCCAGCTCATTAGACGGTGGCGAGCAGTACTTC.

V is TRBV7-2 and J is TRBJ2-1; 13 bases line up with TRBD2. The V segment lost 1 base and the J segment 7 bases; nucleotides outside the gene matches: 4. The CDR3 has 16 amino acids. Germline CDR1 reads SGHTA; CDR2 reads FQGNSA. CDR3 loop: CASSLEGLAGWNEQFF. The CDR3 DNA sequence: TGTGCCAGCAGCTTAGAGGGACTAGCGGGGTGGAATGAGCAGTTCTTC.

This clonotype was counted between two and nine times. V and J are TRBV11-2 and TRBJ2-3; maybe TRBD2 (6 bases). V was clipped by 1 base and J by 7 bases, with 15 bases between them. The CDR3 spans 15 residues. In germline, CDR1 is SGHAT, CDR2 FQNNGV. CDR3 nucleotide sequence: TGTGCCAGCAGCTTAGCCGGGACTTCACTCAATACGCAGTATTTT. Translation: CASSLAGTSLNTQYF. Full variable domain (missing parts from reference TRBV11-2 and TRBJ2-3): EAGVAQSPRYKIIEKRQSVAFWCNPISGHATLYWYQQILGQGPKLLIQFQNNGVVDDSQLPKDRFSAERLKGVDSTLKIQPAKLEDSAVYLCASSLAGTSLNTQYFGPGTRLTVL.

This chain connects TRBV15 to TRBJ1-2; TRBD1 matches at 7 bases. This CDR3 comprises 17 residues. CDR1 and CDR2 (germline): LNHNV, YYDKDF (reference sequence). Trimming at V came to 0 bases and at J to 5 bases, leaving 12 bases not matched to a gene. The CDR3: CATSRELPRGQRYGYTF. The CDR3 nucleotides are TGTGCCACCAGCAGAGAACTCCCTAGGGGACAGCGATATGGCTACACCTTC.